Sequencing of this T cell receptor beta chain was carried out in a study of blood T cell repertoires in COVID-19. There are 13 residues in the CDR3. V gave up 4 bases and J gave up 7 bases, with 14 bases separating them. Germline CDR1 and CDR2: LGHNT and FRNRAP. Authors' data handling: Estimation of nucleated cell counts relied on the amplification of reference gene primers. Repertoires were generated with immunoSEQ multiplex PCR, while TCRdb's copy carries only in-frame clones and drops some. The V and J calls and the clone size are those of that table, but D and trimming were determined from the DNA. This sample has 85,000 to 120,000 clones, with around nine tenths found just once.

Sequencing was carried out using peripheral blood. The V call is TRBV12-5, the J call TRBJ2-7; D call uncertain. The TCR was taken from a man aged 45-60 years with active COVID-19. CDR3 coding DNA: TGTGCTAGTGGTTCCGCGCGGTGGCGGGAGCAGTACTTC. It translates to CASGSARWREQYF.